The subject of this entry is one T cell receptor beta chain. Its recognized antigen is unknown. Base qualities are not provided; no much larger clone lies one nucleotide away. This specimen belongs to a study of T cells in Graves' hyperthyroidism and ophthalmopathy (dated by TCRdb to the late 2010s). The study in broad terms: Peripheral blood samples were taken at the time of initial diagnosis, prior to any treatment. According to the paper, TCR Vbeta CDR3 sequencing was carried out on about 140 peripheral blood samples, which came from 40 to 45 ophthalmopathy, under 85 hyperthyroidism and around 17 progressor patients. In more than 5 Graves' hyperthyroidism patients, the study also compared T-cell repertoires from thyroid tissue with T-cell repertoires from blood. Prospective prediction of ophthalmopathy was tested in an independent validation cohort of 18 to 20 hyperthyroidism patients and some 17 patients who later progressed to ophthalmopathy. A discovery cohort of about a hundred patients, 43 with Graves' ophthalmopathy and 55 to 60 with stable Graves' hyperthyroidism, was used to find distinguishing TCR V-J signatures. Once sampling was done, hyperthyroidism patients were given methimazole at a starting dose of 30 mg daily, whereas ophthalmopathy patients were given high-dose intravenous methylprednisolone. The roughly 94 discovery patients were randomly split 7:3 into training and test sets. Points the paper makes about the study in general: Sample size was not statistically predetermined, and blinding of investigators to group allocation was not performed. Ophthalmopathy was separated from stable hyperthyroidism by a 13 V-J signature model, with around 90% sensitivity and about 81% specificity obtained in cross-validation and 80%/75% obtained in testing. In validation, progression to ophthalmopathy was predicted by the model with 70.59% sensitivity and about 72% specificity, a median of roughly 6.4 months before onset. Most expanded thyroid clonotypes (frequency above 0.001) were also detected in blood, a finding suggesting that blood repertoires may reflect thyroid immune responses.

From its cysteine to its phenylalanine, the CDR3 spans 16 amino acids. The retained sequence is limited to the CDR3, 48 bases, with the frame set at the first base. The germline V gene yields MNHGY for CDR1 and SVAAGI for CDR2. V loses 3 bases of germline sequence and J loses 0 bases, and the interval between the two ends is 11 bases. Ophthalmopathy patients had moderately to severely active disease, Clinical Activity Score of at least 3, NOSPECS grade of at least 4, and duration under 3 months. Exclusion was applied to patients with uncontrolled infections, other autoimmune diseases, pregnancy or lactation. Clinical symptoms, serum thyroxine and TRAb, thyroid ultrasound, and orbital computed tomography formed the basis for the diagnoses. PBMCs were isolated from 7.5 to 10 ml of fresh peripheral blood by Ficoll-Paque density gradient centrifugation. Total RNA was extracted with Trizol reagent, and quality was checked on an Agilent 2100 Bioanalyzer.

The TCR beta CDR3 regions were amplified from the RNA transcripts. For the first round of RT-PCR on the TCR CDR3, the HTBI primer set was used together with the Qiagen OneStep RT-PCR kit. The libraries were constructed in a second round of multiplex PCR and then size-selected and purified. Libraries were sequenced paired-end with 100 bp reads on an Illumina HiSeq2000. In the original analysis: SOAPnuke was used to process the raw data, throwing out any read that contained adapters or uncalled bases, had a mean Phred below 15, or lacked an exact constant-primer or identifier match. High-quality paired reads were merged using COPE v1.2.5, and each unique nucleotide sequence was defined as a clonotype. MiTCR v1.1 was used to align the clonotypes against IMGT TRBV, TRBD and TRBJ reference segments. The analysis included only V-J combinations with a frequency above 0.0001, which together covered around 99% of the repertoires. The TCS score was defined as F50 (clonal expansion) divided by E x V (chaos), with BLOSUM62-based TCRdist calculated between CDR3 peptides within each V-J. Welch's t-statistics and random forest reduced roughly 500 V-J features to 10 to 15, which were used in a naive Bayes classifier (R e1071). TCRdb reanalyzed the raw reads on its own, using fastp at Q25 for trimming and MiXCR for clone calling, and kept in-frame beta chains. Entries that share a CDR3 protein sequence are merged under the most common genes and DNA. The authors' filters were not applied to this entry. The sample has roughly 280,000 distinct CDR3 sequences on record, 15% to 20% of them singletons. The top ten clonotypes cover about 51% of the sample.

The specimen sequenced was blood. The TCR originated in a woman in her sixties or seventies with Graves' ophthalmopathy. The chain links TRBV6-9 with TRBJ1-4; the D gene lacks a confident call. The DNA sequence is as follows: TGTGCCAGCAGTTACGTCCGGATAGCAACTAATGAAAAACTGTTTTTT. This translates into CASSYVRIATNEKLFF.